Shown below are 6 T cell receptor beta chains from a single sample sequenced in a study of OX40 agonist ivuxolimab in advanced cancers. Profiling relied on immunoSEQ multiplex PCR, and the TCRdb table lists in-frame clones only, not all of them. The sample yields more than 45,000 clones, around 79% seen once. Sequencing used CD4+ or CD8+ T cells sorted from blood, obtained in a trial of the OX40 agonist ivuxolimab. The receptors here all came from an adult with an advanced solid tumor such as melanoma, head and neck, liver or kidney cancer.

The chain recombines TRBV27 with TRBJ2-2; D gene ambiguous. Germline CDR1 is MNHEY and CDR2 is SMNVEV (reference sequence). The V and J ends lost 1 base and 2 bases respectively, with 5 bases between them. The CDR3 is 14 residues long. DNA for the CDR3: TGTGCCAGCAGTTTATACCTAAACACCGGGGAGCTGTTTTTT. Amino acids: CASSLYLNTGELFF.

CDR3 in DNA: TGTGCCAGCAGCTACAGGGGAAAGGAGCCCCAGCATTTT. This codes for CASSYRGKEPQHF. The chain recombines TRBV13 with TRBJ1-5; 7 bases agree with TRBD1. The CDR3 runs to 13 residues. Losses at the gene ends were 4 bases for V and 8 bases for J; bases not matched to a gene: 5. Germline assignment: CDR1 PRHDT and CDR2 FYEKMQ (reference sequence).

The chain combines TRBV4-1 with TRBJ2-1; 8 nucleotides align to TRBD1. Per the germline V gene, CDR1 is MGHRA and CDR2 is YSYEKL. CDR3 length: 17 amino acids. V shed 2 bases, J shed 7 bases, and the junction held 13 bases outside the gene matches. DNA for the CDR3: TGCGCCAGCAGCCAACCCGTGACAGGGGTCTCCCGGAATGAGCAGTTCTTC. Translation: CASSQPVTGVSRNEQFF.

This clone was counted a single time. The gene calls are TRBV6-5 and TRBJ2-3; D is perhaps TRBD1 (5 bases). The CDR3 length is 15 residues. The V gene lost 7 bases and the J gene lost 4 bases, with 18 bases spanning the gap. Germline V lookup: CDR1 MNHEY, CDR2 SVGAGI. CDR3: CASTEGAELADTQYF. CDR3 DNA: TGTGCCAGCACCGAAGGGGCCGAGCTAGCAGATACGCAGTATTTT.

This chain connects TRBV5-5 to TRBJ1-1, with 8 positions matching TRBD1. This CDR3 spans 13 amino acids. Germline V gene sequence: CDR1 SGHKS, CDR2 YYEKEE (reference sequence). Trimming at V came to 4 bases and at J to 3 bases, leaving 2 bases not matched to a gene. The CDR3 region is CASSTQGDTEAFF. CDR3 bases: TGTGCCAGCAGCACACAGGGGGACACTGAAGCTTTCTTT.

The V and J genes are TRBV7-9 and TRBJ2-5, with 7 bases fitting TRBD2. The germline V gene encodes CDR1 SEHNR and CDR2 FQNEAQ (reference sequence). CDR3 length equals 14 residues. V was clipped by 3 bases and J by 1 base; unmatched bases: 2. The CDR3 sequence is CASSLRGIQETQYF. CDR3 sequence (DNA): TGTGCCAGCAGCTTGCGGGGGATCCAAGAGACCCAGTACTTC. Filled out from reference TRBV7-9 and TRBJ2-5, the complete variable domain reads DTGVSQNPRHKITKRGQNVTFRCDPISEHNRLYWYRQTLGQGPEFLTYFQNEAQLEKSRLLSDRFSAERPKGSFSTLEIQRTEQGDSAMYLCASSLRGIQETQYFGPGTRLLVL.